This TCR beta chain was obtained from a study of OX40 agonist ivuxolimab in advanced cancers. Regarding the complete study: Ivuxolimab was an agonistic, fully human IgG2 monoclonal antibody directed against OX40 (CD134), a costimulatory receptor. Intravenous ivuxolimab was administered to patients every 2 weeks at six dose levels: 0.01, 0.1, 0.3, 1.5, 3 and 10 mg/kg. Of the roughly 52 patients in dose escalation, about 20 had hepatocellular carcinoma, some 15 had melanoma, 9 had renal cell carcinoma and 9 had head and neck cancer. A male proportion of roughly 80% and a mean age of 60 years, ranging from roughly 23 to 80, were recorded for the dose-escalation cohort. Patients were allowed to have had prior anti-PD-1, anti-PD-L1 or anti-CTLA-4 therapy, and 40% of the dose-escalation patients had been treated with checkpoint inhibitors. Partial responses occurred in three dose-escalation patients, of whom one had hepatocellular carcinoma and two had cutaneous melanoma. The purpose of peripheral TCRbeta sequencing was to test whether ivuxolimab changed TCR sequence diversity and led to clonal T-cell expansion. The paper describes the monotherapy dose-escalation part (N = 52 patients) of the phase I trial of ivuxolimab.

Patients with autoimmune disease history or receiving systemic immunosuppression were excluded from the trial. Peripheral blood for TCR sequencing was collected from all dose cohorts at baseline, on cycle 4 day 1, and on cycle 7 day 1. The samples were drawn from a first-in-human, open-label, multicenter phase I dose-escalation trial of ivuxolimab. Adults with locally advanced or metastatic melanoma, renal cell, hepatocellular, or head and neck squamous cell carcinoma were enrolled in the trial. Before TCR sequencing, CD4+ T cells and CD8+ T cells from peripheral blood were sorted into separate populations. Genomic DNA was isolated from the sorted cells so that the TCRbeta CDR3 region could be sequenced. The immunoSEQ Assay was used to sequence the TCRbeta CDR3 regions. Held by TCRdb, this immuneACCESS table contains in-frame sequences only and omits some clones. Under half of the omission traces to an unresolved V gene where checked; the cause of the rest is unknown. The sample profile shows about 62,000 clones; roughly 90% of them were found once. The top ten constitute approximately 5.4% of the sample.

Points on this clone: It lacks a known antigen. Per-base quality was not reported, and no clone a single base away is much larger than it.

General conclusions and limits of the study: Low levels of normalized T-cell clonal expansion were also seen in some patients who did not respond. On average, CD8+ T cells showed more expanded clones than CD4+ T cells after ivuxolimab. Antigen specificity was not determined for the clonally expanded peripheral T cells. Clonal expansion of both CD4+ and CD8+ blood T cells was observed from baseline to week 6 at doses 0.1 to 3.0 mg/kg. In partial responders in the 0.1-3.0 mg/kg groups, normalized peripheral clonal expansion was found to be among the lowest, especially among CD8+ T cells.

The sequences come from CD4+ or CD8+ T cells sorted from blood, collected in a trial of the OX40 agonist ivuxolimab. The clonotype originates from an adult with an advanced solid tumor such as melanoma, head and neck, liver or kidney cancer.

The sequenced DNA is TGTGCCAGCAGGGGGGGGCTACAAGAGACCCAGTACTTC. This translates into CASRGGLQETQYF. The V and J genes are TRBV28 and TRBJ2-5; TRBD2 is a weak D gene call, 7 bases matching. The germline V gene specifies MDHEN as CDR1 and SYDVKM as CDR2. Reading from cysteine to phenylalanine, the CDR3 counts 13 amino acids. Only CDR3 DNA remains: 39 bases, in frame from the first base. Deletion took 6 bases off V and 2 bases off J, with a span of 10 bases between the germline ends.